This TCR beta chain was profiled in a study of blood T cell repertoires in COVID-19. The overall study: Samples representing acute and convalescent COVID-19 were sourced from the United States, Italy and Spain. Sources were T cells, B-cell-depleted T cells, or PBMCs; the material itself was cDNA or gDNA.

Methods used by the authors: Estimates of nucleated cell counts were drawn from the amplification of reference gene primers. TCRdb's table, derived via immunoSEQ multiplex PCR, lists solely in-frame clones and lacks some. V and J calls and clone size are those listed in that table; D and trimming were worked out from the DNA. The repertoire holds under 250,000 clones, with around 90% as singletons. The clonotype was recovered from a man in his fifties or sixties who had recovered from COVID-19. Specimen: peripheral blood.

The CDR3: CASSSPTSGSYEQYF. The CDR3 DNA reads as TGTGCCAGCAGTTCCCCCACTAGCGGGAGCTACGAGCAGTACTTC. This chain joins TRBV28 and TRBJ2-7; 11 bases are shared with TRBD2. Unmatched junction bases numbered 5, after V lost 4 bases and J lost 3 bases. The CDR3 length is 15 residues. Germline V gives CDR1 MDHEN, CDR2 SYDVKM.